This TCR beta chain was recovered during a study of T cells in Graves' hyperthyroidism and ophthalmopathy. Across the whole study: Upon initial diagnosis and before any treatment, peripheral blood was collected. Study-wide findings and caveats: Clonotypes that were expanded in thyroid above 0.001 mostly appeared in blood too.

Each diagnosis was grounded in clinical symptoms, serum thyroxine and TRAb, thyroid ultrasound, and orbital computed tomography. Cells are PBMCs isolated from around 9.4 ml of fresh blood. The CDR3 extends over 15 amino acids. Germline CDR1 reads SGDLS; CDR2 reads YYNGEE. Deletions cut 0 bases from V and 0 bases from J, with 10 bases between. This clonotype was counted a few times. Its specificity is not known. TCR beta CDR3 regions were amplified from RNA. TCR CDR3 underwent first-round RT-PCR with the HTBI primer set. TCRdb re-derived calls from the multiplex PCR reads in MiXCR, one entry per CDR3 protein. The sample holds about 400,000 distinct CDR3 sequences; about an eighth are singletons and the top ten take around 5.3%.

The clonotype comes from a woman under 30 with Graves' hyperthyroidism. V usage is TRBV9 and J usage is TRBJ2-7, with D perhaps matching TRBD1 (6 bases). The sequenced sample consisted of blood. CDR3 sequence reads: CASSVAGASSYEQYF. In DNA, the CDR3 is TGTGCCAGCAGCGTAGCAGGGGCGAGCTCCTACGAGCAGTACTTC. The whole variable domain, filled in from reference TRBV9 and TRBJ2-7, reads DSGVTQTPKHLITATGQRVTLRCSPRSGDLSVYWYQQSLDQGLQFLIQYYNGEERAKGNILERFSAQQFPDLHSELNLSSLELGDSALYFCASSVAGASSYEQYFGPGTRLTVT.